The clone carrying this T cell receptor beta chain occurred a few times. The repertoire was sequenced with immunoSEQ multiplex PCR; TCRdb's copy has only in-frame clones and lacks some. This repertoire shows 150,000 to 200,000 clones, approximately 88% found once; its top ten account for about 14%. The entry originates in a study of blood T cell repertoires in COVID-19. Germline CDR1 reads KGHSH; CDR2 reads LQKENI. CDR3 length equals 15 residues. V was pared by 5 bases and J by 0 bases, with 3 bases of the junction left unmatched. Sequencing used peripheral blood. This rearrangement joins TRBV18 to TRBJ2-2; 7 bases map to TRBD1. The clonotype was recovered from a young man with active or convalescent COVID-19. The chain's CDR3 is CASSLGTANTGELFF. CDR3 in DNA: TGTGCCAGCTCATTAGGGACAGCGAACACCGGGGAGCTGTTTTTT.